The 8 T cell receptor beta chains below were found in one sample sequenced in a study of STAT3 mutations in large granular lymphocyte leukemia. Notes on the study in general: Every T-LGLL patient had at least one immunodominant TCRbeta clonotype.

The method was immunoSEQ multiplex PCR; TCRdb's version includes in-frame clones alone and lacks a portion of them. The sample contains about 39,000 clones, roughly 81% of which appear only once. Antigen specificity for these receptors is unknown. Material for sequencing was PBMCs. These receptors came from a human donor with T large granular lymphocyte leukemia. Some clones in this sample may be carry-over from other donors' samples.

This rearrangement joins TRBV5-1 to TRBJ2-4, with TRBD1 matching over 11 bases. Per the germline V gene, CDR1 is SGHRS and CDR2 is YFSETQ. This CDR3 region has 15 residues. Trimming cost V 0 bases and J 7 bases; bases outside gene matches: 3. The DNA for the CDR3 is TGCGCCAGCAGCTTGGGGGGGACAGGGGGTAACATTCAGTACTTC. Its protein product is CASSLGGTGGNIQYF. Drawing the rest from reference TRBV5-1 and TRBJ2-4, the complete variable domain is KAGVTQTPRYLIKTRGQQVTLSCSPISGHRSVSWYQQTPGQGLQFLFEYFSETQRNKGNFPGRFSGRQFSNSRSEMNVSTLELGDSALYLCASSLGGTGGNIQYFGAGTRLSVL.

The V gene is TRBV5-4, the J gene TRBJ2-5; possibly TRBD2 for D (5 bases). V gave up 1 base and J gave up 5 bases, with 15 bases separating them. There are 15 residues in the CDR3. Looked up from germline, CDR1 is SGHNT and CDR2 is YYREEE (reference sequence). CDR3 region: CASSLRSGIGETQYF. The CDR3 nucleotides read TGTGCCAGCAGCTTGCGGTCCGGGATCGGGGAGACCCAGTACTTC.

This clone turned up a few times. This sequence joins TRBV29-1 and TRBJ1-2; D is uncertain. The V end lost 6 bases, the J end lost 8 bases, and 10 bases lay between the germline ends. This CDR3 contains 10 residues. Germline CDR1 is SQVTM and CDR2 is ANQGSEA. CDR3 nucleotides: TGCAGCGTGGGGAAAGAGGGCTACACCTTC. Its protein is CSVGKEGYTF.

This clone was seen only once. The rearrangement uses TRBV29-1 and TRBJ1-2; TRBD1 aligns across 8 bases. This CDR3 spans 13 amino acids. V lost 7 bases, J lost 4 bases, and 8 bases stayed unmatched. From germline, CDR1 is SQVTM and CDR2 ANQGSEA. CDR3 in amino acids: CSATGAESYGYTF. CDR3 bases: TGCAGCGCGACAGGGGCCGAGAGCTATGGCTACACCTTC.

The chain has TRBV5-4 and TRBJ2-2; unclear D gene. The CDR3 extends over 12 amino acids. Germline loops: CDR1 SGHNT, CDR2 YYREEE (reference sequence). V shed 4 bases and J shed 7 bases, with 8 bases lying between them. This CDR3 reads CASSPPHGELFF. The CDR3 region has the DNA TGTGCCAGCAGCCCTCCCCACGGGGAGCTGTTTTTT. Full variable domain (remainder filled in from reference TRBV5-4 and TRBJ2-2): ETGVTQSPTHLIKTRGQQVTLRCSSQSGHNTVSWYQQALGQGPQFIFQYYREEENGRGNFPPRFSGLQFPNYSSELNVNALELDDSALYLCASSPPHGELFFGEGSRLTVL.

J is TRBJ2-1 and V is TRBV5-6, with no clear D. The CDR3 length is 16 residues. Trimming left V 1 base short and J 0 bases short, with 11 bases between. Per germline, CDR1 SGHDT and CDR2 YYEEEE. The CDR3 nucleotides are TGTGCCAGCAGCTTGTTGGGATACCGCTCCTACAATGAGCAGTTCTTC. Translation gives CASSLLGYRSYNEQFF.

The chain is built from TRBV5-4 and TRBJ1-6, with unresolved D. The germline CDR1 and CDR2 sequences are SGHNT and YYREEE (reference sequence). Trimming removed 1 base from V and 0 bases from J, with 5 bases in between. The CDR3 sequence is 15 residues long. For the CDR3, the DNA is TGTGCCAGCAGCTTGACTGGCTCCTATAATTCACCCCTCCACTTT. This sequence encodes CASSLTGSYNSPLHF.

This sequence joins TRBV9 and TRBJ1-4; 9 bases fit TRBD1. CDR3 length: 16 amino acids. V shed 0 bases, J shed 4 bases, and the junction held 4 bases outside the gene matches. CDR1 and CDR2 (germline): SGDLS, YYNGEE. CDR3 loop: CASSVGDRGYNEKLFF. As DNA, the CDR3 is TGTGCCAGCAGCGTAGGTGACAGGGGGTATAATGAAAAACTGTTTTTT.